The 15 T cell receptor beta chains below come from one sample, sequenced in a study of vaccination effects on CD4 cells after COVID-19. Prior to sequencing, the ViraFEST assay stimulated PBMC with viral peptide pools, which expanded the antigen-specific CD4+ T cells. Cultured cells yielded isolated CD4+ T cells after about ten days. SARS-CoV-2 infection was confirmed by PCR in the person between March and December 2020. For these TCRs, the target antigens are not known. This table comes from immunoSEQ multiplex PCR, and its TCRdb copy is limited to in-frame clones, with some not included. The data show about 26,000 clones, more than 75% seen once. Sequencing was performed on CD4+ T cells from PBMCs cultured with HCoV-NL63 spike peptides, taken before COVID-19 vaccination. These receptors all stem from a human donor who had a prior SARS-CoV-2 infection.

V gene TRBV28 combines with J gene TRBJ2-7; TRBD1 matches at 8 bases. Germline V lookup: CDR1 MDHEN, CDR2 SYDVKM. The CDR3 has 17 amino acids. V was clipped by 7 bases and J by 0 bases; unmatched bases: 14. CDR3 sequence reads: CASIPSGGGISSYEQYF. DNA for the CDR3: TGTGCCAGCATTCCCTCAGGGGGCGGGATCAGCTCCTACGAGCAGTACTTC.

This rearrangement joins TRBV19 to TRBJ2-6, with D possibly matching TRBD2 (5 bases). The CDR3 totals 16 residues. The germline V gene encodes CDR1 LNHDA and CDR2 SQIVND (reference sequence). V gave up 7 bases and J gave up 0 bases, with 13 bases separating them. The CDR3, as DNA: TGTGCCAGTAACCAGCGGACCTCCTCTGGGGCCAACGTCCTGACTTTC. Translation gives CASNQRTSSGANVLTF.

V is TRBV15 and J is TRBJ1-6, with D uncertain. Germline V lookup: CDR1 LNHNV, CDR2 YYDKDF (reference sequence). V gave up 5 bases and J gave up 7 bases, with 15 bases separating them. The CDR3 spans 15 residues. CDR3 sequence reads: CATSSYPMRNSPLHF. The CDR3 DNA reads TGTGCCACCAGCTCTTACCCAATGAGGAATTCACCCCTCCACTTT.

The gene calls are TRBV4-2 and TRBJ1-2; 12 bases are shared with TRBD1. V dropped 4 bases and J dropped 2; count of bases not matched to a gene: 14. The CDR3 has 19 residues. In germline, CDR1 is LGHNA, CDR2 YNFKEQ. In DNA, the CDR3 is TGTGCCAGCAGCCCCACGGGACATTACGGGACAGGGGGCAACTATGGCTACACCTTC. This translates into CASSPTGHYGTGGNYGYTF.

The chain links TRBV7-9 to TRBJ2-2; D is ambiguous. Germline lookup yields CDR1 SEHNR and CDR2 FQNEAQ (reference sequence). The CDR3 sequence is 12 residues long. Trimming removed 10 bases at V and 4 bases at J, with 10 bases between. The CDR3 nucleotides read TGTGCCACCACCGGGCTCACCGGGGAGCTGTTTTTT. It codes for CATTGLTGELFF.

This chain uses TRBV5-6 with TRBJ1-1; 8 bases align to TRBD1. V lost 3 bases, J lost 8 bases, and 6 bases stayed unmatched. This CDR3 has 13 amino acids. From germline, CDR1 is SGHDT and CDR2 YYEEEE. The CDR3 here is CASSYTGQDEAFF. Here the CDR3 DNA reads TGTGCCAGCAGCTATACGGGACAGGACGAAGCTTTCTTT.

The chain combines TRBV9 with TRBJ2-3; 8 bases are shared with TRBD2. CDR3 length equals 16 residues. The trim removed 2 bases at V and 5 bases at J, leaving 10 bases unmatched. Germline-derived CDR1 and CDR2 are SGDLS and YYNGEE. In DNA form, the CDR3 reads TGTGCCAGCAGCGTGGCGGGGGGCAGCCTTGAAGATACGCAGTATTTT. Protein product: CASSVAGGSLEDTQYF.

This rearrangement joins TRBV4-3 to TRBJ1-2; tentative D call: TRBD1 (5 bases). There are 14 residues in the CDR3. The germline V and J ends were trimmed by 0 bases and 3 bases, with 8 bases remaining between them. Germline assignment: CDR1 LGHNA and CDR2 YSLEER. CDR3 in amino acids: CASSQDLGDYGYTF. CDR3 sequence (DNA): TGCGCCAGCAGCCAAGATCTAGGGGACTATGGCTACACCTTC.

The chain combines TRBV6-5 with TRBJ2-3; D call uncertain. The CDR3 has 16 amino acids. Germline V gene lookup returns CDR1 MNHEY and CDR2 SVGAGI. The V end was cut by 0 bases, the J end by 4 bases, with 14 bases between. CDR3 residues: CASSYSPRSMSDTQYF. CDR3 sequence (DNA): TGTGCCAGCAGTTACTCCCCTAGATCAATGTCAGATACGCAGTATTTT.

The rearrangement joins TRBV28 to TRBJ1-5; perhaps TRBD1 as D (5 bases). Trimming pared 3 bases from V and 6 bases from J, leaving 9 bases between. This CDR3 is 13 amino acids long. Germline-derived CDR1 and CDR2 are MDHEN and SYDVKM. The chain's CDR3 is CASSFGGGQPQHF. As DNA, the CDR3 is TGTGCCAGCAGTTTTGGGGGAGGTCAGCCCCAGCATTTT.

The chain joins TRBV7-2 to TRBJ1-1, with 7 bases identical to TRBD1. Germline V CDR1 and CDR2: SGHTA, FQGNSA. The CDR3 extends over 14 amino acids. The CDR3 nucleotides are TGTGCAGCCGGACAGGACCTTATGAACACTGAAGCTTTCTTT. It yields the protein CAAGQDLMNTEAFF.

The chain combines TRBV5-5 with TRBJ2-1, with 8 bases matching TRBD2. The CDR3 is 15 amino acids. Germline CDR1 SGHKS, CDR2 YYEKEE (reference sequence). V shed 2 bases, J shed 4 bases, and the junction held 5 bases outside the gene matches. CDR3 sequence (DNA): TGTGCCAGCAGCTTTACTAGCGGACAATACAATGAGCAGTTCTTC. Translated, it gives CASSFTSGQYNEQFF.

The V gene is TRBV5-6, the J gene TRBJ2-6, with D unresolved. V gave up 4 bases and J gave up 0 bases, with 17 bases separating them. The CDR3 contains 18 residues. Germline-derived CDR1 and CDR2 are SGHDT and YYEEEE. The CDR3 loop is CASSEPGRRSSGANVLTF. Written as DNA, the CDR3 is TGTGCCAGCAGCGAACCCGGGCGGCGAAGCTCTGGGGCCAACGTCCTGACTTTC.

The V and J genes are TRBV19 and TRBJ2-5; 8 bases match TRBD1. This CDR3 has 14 amino acids. Trimming at V came to 7 bases and at J to 3 bases, leaving 7 bases not matched to a gene. Germline lookup yields CDR1 LNHDA and CDR2 SQIVND (reference sequence). CDR3 nucleotide sequence: TGTGCCAGTAAAATGGGACAGGACGAAGAGACCCAGTACTTC. Its translation: CASKMGQDEETQYF.

This chain joins TRBV29-1 and TRBJ1-2; the D is unclear. The CDR3 is 13 amino acids. The V and J ends lost 7 bases and 3 bases respectively, with 15 bases between them. CDR1 is SQVTM, CDR2 ANQGSEA, per germline. CDR3 in amino acids: CSAAKGSDYGYTF. The DNA for the CDR3 is TGCAGCGCCGCGAAGGGATCGGACTATGGCTACACCTTC.